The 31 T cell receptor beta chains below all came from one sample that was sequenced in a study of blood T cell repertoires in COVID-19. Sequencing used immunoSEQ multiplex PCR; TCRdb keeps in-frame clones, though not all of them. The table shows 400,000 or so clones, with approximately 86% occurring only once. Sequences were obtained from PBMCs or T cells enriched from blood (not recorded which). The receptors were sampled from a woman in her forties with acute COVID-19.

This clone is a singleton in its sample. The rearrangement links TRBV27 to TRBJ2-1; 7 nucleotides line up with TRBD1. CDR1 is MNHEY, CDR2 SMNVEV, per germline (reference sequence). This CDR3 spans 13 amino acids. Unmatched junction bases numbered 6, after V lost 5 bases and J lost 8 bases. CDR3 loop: CASSQQGSYEQFF. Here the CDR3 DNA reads TGTGCCAGCAGTCAACAGGGGTCATATGAGCAGTTCTTC.

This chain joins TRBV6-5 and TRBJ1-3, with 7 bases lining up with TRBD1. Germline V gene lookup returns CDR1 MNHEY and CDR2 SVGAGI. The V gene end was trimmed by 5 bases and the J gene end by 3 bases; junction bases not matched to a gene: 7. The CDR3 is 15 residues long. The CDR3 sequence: CASSLQGSGGNTIYF. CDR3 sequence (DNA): TGTGCCAGCAGTCTACAGGGGTCAGGTGGAAACACCATATATTTT.

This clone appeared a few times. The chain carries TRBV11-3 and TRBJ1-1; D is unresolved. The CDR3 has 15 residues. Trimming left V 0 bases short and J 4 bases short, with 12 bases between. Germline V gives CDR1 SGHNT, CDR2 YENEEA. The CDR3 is CASSLEAVVFTEAFF. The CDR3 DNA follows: TGTGCCAGCAGCTTAGAGGCGGTCGTCTTCACTGAAGCTTTCTTT. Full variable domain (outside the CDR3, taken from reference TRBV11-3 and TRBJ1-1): EAGVVQSPRYKIIEKKQPVAFWCNPISGHNTLYWYLQNLGQGPELLIRYENEEAVDDSQLPKDRFSAERLKGVDSTLKIQPAELGDSAVYLCASSLEAVVFTEAFFGQGTRLTVV.

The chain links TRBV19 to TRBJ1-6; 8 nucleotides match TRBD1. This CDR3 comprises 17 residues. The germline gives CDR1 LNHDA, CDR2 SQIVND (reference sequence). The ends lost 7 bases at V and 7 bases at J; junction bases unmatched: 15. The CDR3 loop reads CASISSGRDRQNSPLHF. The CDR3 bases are TGTGCCAGTATTTCCTCGGGCCGGGACAGGCAAAATTCACCCCTCCACTTT.

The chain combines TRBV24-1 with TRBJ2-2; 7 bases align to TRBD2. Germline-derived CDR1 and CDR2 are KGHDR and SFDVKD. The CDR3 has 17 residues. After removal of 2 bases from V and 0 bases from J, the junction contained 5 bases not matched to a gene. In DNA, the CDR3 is TGTGCCACCAGTGATTCGAAAGCGGGGTCGAACACCGGGGAGCTGTTTTTT. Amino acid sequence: CATSDSKAGSNTGELFF.

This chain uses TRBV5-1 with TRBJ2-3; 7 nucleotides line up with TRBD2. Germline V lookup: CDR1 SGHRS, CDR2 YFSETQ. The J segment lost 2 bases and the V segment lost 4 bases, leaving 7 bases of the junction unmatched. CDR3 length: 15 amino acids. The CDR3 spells CASSRGLSNTDTQYF. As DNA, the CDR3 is TGCGCCAGCAGCAGGGGACTATCCAACACAGATACGCAGTATTTT.

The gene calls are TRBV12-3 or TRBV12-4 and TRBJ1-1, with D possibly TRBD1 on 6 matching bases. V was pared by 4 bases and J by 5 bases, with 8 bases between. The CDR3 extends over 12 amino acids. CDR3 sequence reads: CASSWGLTEAFF. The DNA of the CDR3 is TGTGCCAGCAGTTGGGGGCTAACTGAAGCTTTCTTT.

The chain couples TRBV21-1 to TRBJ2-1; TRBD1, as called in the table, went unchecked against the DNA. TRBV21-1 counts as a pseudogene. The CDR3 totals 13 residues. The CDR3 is CAIPRTIDRVSFF. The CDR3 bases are TGTGCCATCCCGAGAACAATAGACAGGGTTTCGTTCTTC.

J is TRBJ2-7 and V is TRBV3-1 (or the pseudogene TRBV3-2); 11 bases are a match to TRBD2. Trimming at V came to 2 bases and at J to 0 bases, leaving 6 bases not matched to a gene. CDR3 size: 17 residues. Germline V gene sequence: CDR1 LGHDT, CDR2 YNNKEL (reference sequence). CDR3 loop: CASSQPRLAGSSYEQYF. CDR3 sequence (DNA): TGTGCCAGCAGCCAACCTCGACTAGCGGGGAGCTCCTACGAGCAGTACTTC.

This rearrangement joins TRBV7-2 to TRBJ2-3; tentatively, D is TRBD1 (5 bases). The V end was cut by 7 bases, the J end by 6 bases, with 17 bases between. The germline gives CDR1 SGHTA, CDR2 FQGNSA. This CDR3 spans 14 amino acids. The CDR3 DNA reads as TGTGCCAGCAAGAGAGGCAGGGCGGAGGATACGCAGTATTTT. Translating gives CASKRGRAEDTQYF.

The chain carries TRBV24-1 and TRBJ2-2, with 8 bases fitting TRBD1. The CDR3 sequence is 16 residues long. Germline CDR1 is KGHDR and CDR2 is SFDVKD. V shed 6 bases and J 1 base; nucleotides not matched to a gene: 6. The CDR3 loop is CATSLPGQGNTGELFF. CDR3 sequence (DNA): TGTGCCACCAGTCTCCCCGGACAGGGGAACACCGGGGAGCTGTTTTTT.

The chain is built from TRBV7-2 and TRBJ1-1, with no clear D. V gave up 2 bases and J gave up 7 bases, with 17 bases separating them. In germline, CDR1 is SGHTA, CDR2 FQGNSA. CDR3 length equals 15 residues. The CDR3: CASSLRMGRPLEAFF. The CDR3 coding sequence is TGTGCCAGCAGCTTAAGAATGGGCAGGCCGCTTGAAGCTTTCTTT.

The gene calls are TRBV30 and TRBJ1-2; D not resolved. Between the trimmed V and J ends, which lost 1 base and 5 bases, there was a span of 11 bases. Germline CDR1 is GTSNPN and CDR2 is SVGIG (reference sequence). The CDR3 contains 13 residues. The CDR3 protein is CAWSAVRWYGYTF. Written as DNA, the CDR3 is TGTGCCTGGAGTGCCGTCAGATGGTATGGCTACACCTTC.

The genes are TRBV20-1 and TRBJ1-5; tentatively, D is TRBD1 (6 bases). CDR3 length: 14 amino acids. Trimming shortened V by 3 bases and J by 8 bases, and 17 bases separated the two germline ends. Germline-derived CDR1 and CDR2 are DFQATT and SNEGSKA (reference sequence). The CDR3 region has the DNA TGCAGTGCTAGTTCAGGGGTTCAAACGGAGCCCCAGCATTTT. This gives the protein CSASSGVQTEPQHF.

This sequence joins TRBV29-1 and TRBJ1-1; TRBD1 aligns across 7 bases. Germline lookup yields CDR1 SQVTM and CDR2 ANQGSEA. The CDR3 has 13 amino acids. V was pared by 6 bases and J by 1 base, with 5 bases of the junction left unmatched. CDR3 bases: TGCAGCGTCGACGGGACAGAGAACACTGAAGCTTTCTTT. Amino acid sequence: CSVDGTENTEAFF.

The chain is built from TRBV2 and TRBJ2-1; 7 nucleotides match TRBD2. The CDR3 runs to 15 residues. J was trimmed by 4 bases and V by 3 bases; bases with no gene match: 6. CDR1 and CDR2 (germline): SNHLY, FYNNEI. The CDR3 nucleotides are TGTGCCAGCAGTGAGTTTGTGGGGGGGTACAATGAGCAGTTCTTC. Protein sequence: CASSEFVGGYNEQFF.

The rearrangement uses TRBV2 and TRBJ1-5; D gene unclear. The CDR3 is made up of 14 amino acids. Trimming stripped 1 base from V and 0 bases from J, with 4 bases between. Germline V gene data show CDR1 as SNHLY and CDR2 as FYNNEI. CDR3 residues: CASSEGDSNQPQHF. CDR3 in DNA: TGTGCCAGCAGTGAAGGAGATAGCAATCAGCCCCAGCATTTT. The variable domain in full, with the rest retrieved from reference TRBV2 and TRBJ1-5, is EPEVTQTPSHQVTQMGQEVILRCVPISNHLYFYWYRQILGQKVEFLVSFYNNEISEKSEIFDDQFSVERPDGSNFTLKIRSTKLEDSAMYFCASSEGDSNQPQHFGDGTRLSIL.

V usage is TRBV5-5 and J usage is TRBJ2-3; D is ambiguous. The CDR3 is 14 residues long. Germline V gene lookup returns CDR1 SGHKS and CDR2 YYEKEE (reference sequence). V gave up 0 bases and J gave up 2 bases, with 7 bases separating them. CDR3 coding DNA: TGTGCCAGCAGCTTGGAACAGTTCACAGATACGCAGTATTTT. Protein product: CASSLEQFTDTQYF.

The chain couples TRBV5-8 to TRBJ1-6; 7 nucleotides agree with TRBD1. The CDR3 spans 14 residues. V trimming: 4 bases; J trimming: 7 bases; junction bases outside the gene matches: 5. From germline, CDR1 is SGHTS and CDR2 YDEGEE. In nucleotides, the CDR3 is TGTGCCAGCAGCCGGGGACAGTACAATTCACCCCTCCACTTT. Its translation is CASSRGQYNSPLHF.

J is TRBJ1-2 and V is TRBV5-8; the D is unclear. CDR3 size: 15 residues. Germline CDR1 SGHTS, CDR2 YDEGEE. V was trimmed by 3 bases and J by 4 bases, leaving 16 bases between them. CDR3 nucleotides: TGTGCCAGCAGCTATTCCAACGGACTCATCTATGGCTACACCTTC. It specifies CASSYSNGLIYGYTF.

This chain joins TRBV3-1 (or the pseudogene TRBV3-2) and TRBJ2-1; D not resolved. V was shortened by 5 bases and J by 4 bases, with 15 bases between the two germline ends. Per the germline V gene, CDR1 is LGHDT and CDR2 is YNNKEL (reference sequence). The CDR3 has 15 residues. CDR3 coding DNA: TGTGCCAGCAGCAACGGAGAAGGCCAATACAATGAGCAGTTCTTC. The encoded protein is CASSNGEGQYNEQFF.

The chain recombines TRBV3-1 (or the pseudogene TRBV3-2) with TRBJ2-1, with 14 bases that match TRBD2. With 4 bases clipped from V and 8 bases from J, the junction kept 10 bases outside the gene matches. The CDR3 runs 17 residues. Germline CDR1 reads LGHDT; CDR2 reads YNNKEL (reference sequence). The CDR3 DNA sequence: TGTGCCAGCAGCCCGCTTGGACTAGCGGGGGGCGGATATGAGCAGTTCTTC. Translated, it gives CASSPLGLAGGGYEQFF.

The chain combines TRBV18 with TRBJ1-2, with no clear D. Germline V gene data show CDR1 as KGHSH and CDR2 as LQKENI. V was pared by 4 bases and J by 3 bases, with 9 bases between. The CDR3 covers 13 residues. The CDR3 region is CASSLQEDYGYTF. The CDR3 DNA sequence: TGTGCCAGCTCACTCCAGGAGGACTATGGCTACACCTTC.

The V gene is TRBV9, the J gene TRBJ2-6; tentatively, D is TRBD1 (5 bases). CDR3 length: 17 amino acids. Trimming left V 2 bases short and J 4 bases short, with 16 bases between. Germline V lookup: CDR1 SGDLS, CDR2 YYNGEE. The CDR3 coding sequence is TGTGCCAGCAGCGTTGCCCCCAGGGCGTCAGGGGCCAACGTCCTGACTTTC. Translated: CASSVAPRASGANVLTF.

The CDR3 DNA reads TGCGCCAGCAGTCTTTTTGCGGGGGGCCAGCCCCAGCATTTT. Its protein product is CASSLFAGGQPQHF. The J gene is TRBJ1-5, the V gene TRBV10-2, with D possibly matching TRBD1 (6 bases). This CDR3 region has 14 residues. V lost 5 bases and J lost 7, with 15 bases in between. Germline V lookup: CDR1 WSHSY, CDR2 SAAADI.

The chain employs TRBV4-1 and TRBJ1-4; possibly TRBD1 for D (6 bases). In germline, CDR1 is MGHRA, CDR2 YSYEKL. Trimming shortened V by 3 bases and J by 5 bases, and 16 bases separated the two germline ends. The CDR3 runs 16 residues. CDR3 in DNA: TGCGCCAGCAGCCAGGGGCAAGGACAGCTGAATGAAAAACTGTTTTTT. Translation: CASSQGQGQLNEKLFF.

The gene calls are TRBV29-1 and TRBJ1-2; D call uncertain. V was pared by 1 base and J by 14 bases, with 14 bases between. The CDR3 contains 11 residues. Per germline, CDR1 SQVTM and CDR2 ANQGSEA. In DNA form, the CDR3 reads TGCAGCGTTGAAGGTTCGGGCGCGGGTACCTTC. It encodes CSVEGSGAGTF.

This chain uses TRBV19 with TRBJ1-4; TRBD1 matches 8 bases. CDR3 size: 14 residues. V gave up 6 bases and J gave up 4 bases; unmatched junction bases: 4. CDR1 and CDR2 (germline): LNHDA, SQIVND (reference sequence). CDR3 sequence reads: CASSRTGRNEKLFF. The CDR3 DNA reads TGTGCCAGTAGCCGGACAGGGCGTAATGAAAAACTGTTTTTT.

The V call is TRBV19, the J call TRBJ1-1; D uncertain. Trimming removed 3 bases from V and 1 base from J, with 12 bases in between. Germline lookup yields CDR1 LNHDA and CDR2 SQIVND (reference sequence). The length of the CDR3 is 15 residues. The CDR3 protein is CASSIGRSGNTEAFF. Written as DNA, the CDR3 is TGTGCCAGTAGTATCGGGCGAAGCGGGAACACTGAAGCTTTCTTT.

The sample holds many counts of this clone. CDR3 coding DNA: TGTGCCAGCAGCCCCTCTTCGGACAGGAACACTGAAGCTTTCTTT. Its translation: CASSPSSDRNTEAFF. The chain couples TRBV27 to TRBJ1-1; possible D gene TRBD1, 6 bases. Germline V gene data show CDR1 as MNHEY and CDR2 as SMNVEV (reference sequence). Trimming took off 6 bases at V and 1 base at J, with 15 bases between the two ends. This CDR3 contains 15 residues.

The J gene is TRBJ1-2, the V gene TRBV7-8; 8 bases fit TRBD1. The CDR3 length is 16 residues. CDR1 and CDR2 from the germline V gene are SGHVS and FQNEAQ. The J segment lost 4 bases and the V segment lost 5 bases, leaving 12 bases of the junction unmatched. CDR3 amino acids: CASSQRQGTSVYGYTF. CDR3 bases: TGTGCCAGCAGCCAGAGACAGGGGACCAGCGTCTATGGCTACACCTTC.